The 20 T cell receptor beta chains given below trace back to one sample, sequenced in a study of T cell repertoires in aging, cancer and after chemotherapy. Amplification of TCR beta used genomic DNA extracted from peripheral blood. TRB rearrangements spanning V, D and J were amplified using mixed TRB-A/B primers. TCRdb reanalysed the multiplex PCR reads using MiXCR and keeps one entry per CDR3 protein. Here the sample spans 1,100 to 1,500 distinct CDR3 sequences, 20% to 25% being singletons. Input material: blood. These receptor sequences come from a human donor with a solid tumor.

In its sample, this clonotype is medium-sized. CDR3 sequence: CASSEAYHLDTGELFF. The CDR3 DNA is TGTGCCAGCAGTGAAGCGTACCACCTGGACACCGGGGAGCTGTTTTTT. The rearrangement joins TRBV6-1 to TRBJ2-2, with no clear D. V was shortened by 0 bases and J by 3 bases, with 11 bases between the two germline ends. CDR1 is MNHNS and CDR2 is SASEGT in the germline V gene. The CDR3 sequence is 16 residues long.

This clonotype was observed a handful of times. V is TRBV11-2 and J is TRBJ2-3, with no clear D. Germline V lookup: CDR1 SGHAT, CDR2 FQNNGV. Trimming removed 7 bases from V and 3 bases from J, with 14 bases in between. The CDR3 sequence is 14 residues long. DNA of the CDR3: TGTGCCAGCATCGTAGGCGCCAGGACAGATACGCAGTATTTT. Encoded protein: CASIVGARTDTQYF.

For this clonotype: A much larger clonotype is one base distant, so this may be a read error. V gene TRBV10-1 combines with J gene TRBJ2-7, with D hard to call. The CDR3 has 13 residues. Germline values: CDR1 WNHNN, CDR2 SYGVQD (reference sequence). Between the trimmed V and J ends, which lost 0 bases and 6 bases, there was a span of 9 bases. CDR3 DNA: TGCGCCAGCAGTGAGTCGCAGTATACCGAGCAGTACTTC. Protein sequence: CASSESQYTEQYF.

This clonotype has more than one count but fewer than ten. The chain has TRBV23-1 and TRBJ2-1, with D possibly being TRBD1 (6 bases). TRBV23-1 carries the ORF label, with uncertain function. The CDR3 sequence is 18 residues long. V was shortened by 0 bases and J by 5 bases, with 20 bases between the two germline ends. The CDR3: CASSQSRLRGKTDNEQFF. The CDR3 DNA reads TGCGCCAGCAGTCAATCTCGGCTTAGGGGGAAGACGGACAATGAGCAGTTCTTC.

This clonotype rates as medium-sized. The chain employs TRBV27 and TRBJ1-1; no reliable D call. Germline V gives CDR1 MNHEY, CDR2 SMNVEV (reference sequence). V was cut by 2 bases and J by 6 bases, with 10 bases left in between. The CDR3 sequence is 13 residues long. The chain's CDR3 is CASSLKSRAEAFF. The DNA of the CDR3 is TGTGCCAGCAGTTTAAAGTCGCGGGCTGAAGCTTTCTTT.

The gene calls are TRBV5-3 and TRBJ2-1; 10 positions match TRBD2. TRBV5-3 is an open reading frame whose function is uncertain. The CDR3 runs to 12 residues. J lost 12 bases, V lost 5 bases, and 5 bases had no gene match. The CDR3 nucleotides are TGTGCCAGAAGTTCCGGGACTAGCGTGCAGTTCTTC. Encoded protein: CARSSGTSVQFF.

The chain links TRBV4-3 to TRBJ1-2; 8 bases line up with TRBD1. This CDR3 has 18 amino acids. V shed 5 bases, J shed 0 bases, and the junction held 14 bases outside the gene matches. The germline V gene has CDR1 LGHNA and CDR2 YSLEER. This chain's CDR3 is CASSKIPPDRASNYGYTF. The CDR3 DNA is TGCGCCAGCAGCAAGATCCCTCCGGACAGGGCATCTAACTATGGCTACACCTTC.

Sample share makes this clonotype large. The chain couples TRBV27 to TRBJ1-5, with 7 bases aligning to TRBD1. In germline, CDR1 is MNHEY, CDR2 SMNVEV (reference sequence). CDR3 length: 14 amino acids. After removal of 2 bases from V and 2 bases from J, the junction contained 0 bases not matched to a gene. In DNA form, the CDR3 reads TGTGCCAGCAGTTTAGGACAGGGCAATCAGCCCCAGCATTTT. It codes for CASSLGQGNQPQHF.

This clonotype rates as medium-sized. The V gene is TRBV7-9, the J gene TRBJ2-2; D tentatively fits TRBD1 or TRBD2 (5 bases each). CDR3 length equals 16 residues. In germline, CDR1 is SEHNR, CDR2 FQNEAQ (reference sequence). Trimming shortened V by 8 bases and J by 8 bases, and 24 bases separated the two germline ends. This CDR3 is CASVVSWDGNSGELFF. The CDR3 region has the DNA TGTGCCAGCGTTGTTTCGTGGGACGGAAATTCTGGGGAGCTGTTTTTT.

The V call is TRBV12-5, the J call TRBJ2-1; 8 bases map to TRBD2. The CDR3 has 15 amino acids. CDR1 and CDR2 (germline): LGHNT, FRNRAP. The CDR3 nucleotides read TGTGCCAGCAGCAATGGAGCGGGGGCCTACAATGAGCAGTTCTTC. The encoded protein is CASSNGAGAYNEQFF. Full variable domain (missing parts from reference TRBV12-5 and TRBJ2-1): DARVTQTPRHKVTEMGQEVTMRCQPILGHNTVFWYRQTMMQGLELLAYFRNRAPLDDSGMPKDRFSAEMPDATLATLKIQPSEPRDSAVYFCASSNGAGAYNEQFFGPGTRLTVL.

Relative to its sample, this clonotype is medium-sized. The J gene is TRBJ1-1, the V gene TRBV6-2 or TRBV6-3; 8 bases map to TRBD1. The CDR3 extends over 12 amino acids. J was trimmed by 12 bases and V by 5 bases; bases with no gene match: 8. The germline V gene has CDR1 MNHEY and CDR2 SVGEGT. The DNA for the CDR3 is TGTGCCAGCAGTCGAACCGGGACAGGAACTTTCTTT. This sequence encodes CASSRTGTGTFF.

This clonotype is labeled medium-sized. This chain connects TRBV18 to TRBJ1-4; D unclear. Germline CDR1 reads KGHSH; CDR2 reads LQKENI. V lost 2 bases and J 10 bases, leaving 11 bases between the germline ends. The length of the CDR3 is 13 residues. For the CDR3, the DNA is TGTGCCAGCTCACCAGACAAGACCCTAAAACTGTTTTTT. Protein: CASSPDKTLKLFF.

CDR3 region: CASSDISGTEAFF. In DNA form, the CDR3 reads TGCGCCAGCAGTGATATATCGGGCACTGAAGCTTTCTTT. V usage is TRBV10-1 and J usage is TRBJ1-1; no clear D gene. The CDR3 extends over 13 amino acids. Deletions cut 3 bases from V and 4 bases from J, with 9 bases between. Germline V lookup: CDR1 WNHNN, CDR2 SYGVQD (reference sequence).

Sample share makes this clonotype medium-sized. The chain employs TRBV15 and TRBJ2-1; TRBD2 might be the D (7 bases). Germline-derived CDR1 and CDR2 are LNHNV and YYDKDF (reference sequence). The CDR3 runs to 20 residues. The V end lost 0 bases, the J end lost 6 bases, and 27 bases lay between the germline ends. The CDR3 bases are TGTGCCACCAGCAGAGATCCCTCGTCGTGGGGGGGGCGACTAGGCAATGAGCAGTTCTTC. Its protein is CATSRDPSSWGGRLGNEQFF.

By proportion, this clonotype is medium-sized. The chain is built from TRBV7-6 and TRBJ2-2; the D call may be TRBD1 or TRBD2 (6 bases each). Trimming removed 4 bases at V and 8 bases at J, with 14 bases between. This CDR3 is 14 amino acids long. Germline V gene lookup returns CDR1 SGHVS and CDR2 FNYEAQ. The CDR3 bases are TGTGCCAGCAGCTCAGAGGGGGGACTGGGGGAGCTGTTTTTT. Its protein product is CASSSEGGLGELFF.

The chain links TRBV10-1 to TRBJ2-3; 11 bases line up with TRBD2. The CDR3 spans 18 residues. Per germline, CDR1 WNHNN and CDR2 SYGVQD (reference sequence). After removal of 2 bases from V and 6 bases from J, the junction contained 13 bases not matched to a gene. The CDR3 DNA follows: TGCGCCAGCAGTGAGGCCTTCACTAGCGGGGGCGGCCGGGATACGCAGTATTTT. This codes for CASSEAFTSGGGRDTQYF.

V is TRBV5-8 and J is TRBJ1-3; D call uncertain. Germline values: CDR1 SGHTS, CDR2 YDEGEE. Trimming shortened V by 0 bases and J by 3 bases, and 7 bases separated the two germline ends. CDR3 length: 14 amino acids. This chain's CDR3 is CASSLDGGGNTIYF. For the CDR3, the DNA is TGTGCCAGCAGCTTGGACGGAGGTGGAAACACCATATATTTT.

This clonotype has a single count. This rearrangement joins TRBV2 to TRBJ2-7; D not certain. V dropped 5 bases and J dropped 3 bases, with 20 bases sitting between them. The CDR3 runs 16 residues. Germline assignment: CDR1 SNHLY and CDR2 FYNNEI. CDR3 sequence reads: CASSPRPDKMIYEQYF. DNA of the CDR3: TGTGCCAGCAGTCCGCGCCCCGACAAAATGATCTACGAGCAGTACTTC.

In regard to this clonotype: Sequence at one end of the junction differs from germline and may be a read error. The V call is TRBV5-3, the J call TRBJ1-4, with D possibly matching TRBD1 (5 bases). TRBV5-3 is an ORF; its function is uncertain. There are 14 residues in the CDR3. The CDR3 region is CASSLSQGGEKLFF. CDR3 sequence (DNA): TGTGCCAGCAGCTTAAGCCAGGGTGGTGAAAAACTGTTTTTT.

Concerning this clonotype: A read error may be the cause here, since a much bigger clone is one base away. The chain combines TRBV24-1 with TRBJ2-3, with D tentatively TRBD1 (6 bases). This CDR3 has 13 residues. From germline, CDR1 is KGHDR and CDR2 SFDVKD. This CDR3 is CATSLRDTNTQYF. In DNA form, the CDR3 reads TGTGCCACCAGTCTGAGGGACACAAATACGCAGTATTTT.